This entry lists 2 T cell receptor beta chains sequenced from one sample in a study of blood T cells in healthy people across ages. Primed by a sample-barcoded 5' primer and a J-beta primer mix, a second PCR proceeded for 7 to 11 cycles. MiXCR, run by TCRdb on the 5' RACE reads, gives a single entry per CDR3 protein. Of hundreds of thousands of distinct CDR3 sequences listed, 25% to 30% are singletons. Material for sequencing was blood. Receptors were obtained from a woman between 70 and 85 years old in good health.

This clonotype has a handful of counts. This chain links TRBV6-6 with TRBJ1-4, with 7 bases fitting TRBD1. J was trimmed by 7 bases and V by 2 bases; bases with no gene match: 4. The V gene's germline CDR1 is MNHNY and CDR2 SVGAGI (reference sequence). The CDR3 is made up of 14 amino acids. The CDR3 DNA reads TGTGCCAGCAGTTACGAGGGGGCGGCTGAAAAACTGTTTTTT. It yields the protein CASSYEGAAEKLFF.

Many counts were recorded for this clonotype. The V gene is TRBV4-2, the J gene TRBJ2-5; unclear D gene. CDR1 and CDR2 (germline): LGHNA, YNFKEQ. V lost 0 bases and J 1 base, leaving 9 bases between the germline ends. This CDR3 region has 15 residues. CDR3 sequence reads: CASSQESRPQETQYF. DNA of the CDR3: TGTGCCAGCAGCCAAGAATCCAGACCCCAAGAGACCCAGTACTTC.